This T cell receptor (beta chain) emerged from a study of blood T cell repertoires in COVID-19. Across the study: The United States, Italy and Spain supplied acute and convalescent COVID-19 samples. Sources were T cells, B-cell-depleted T cells, or PBMCs; the material itself was cDNA or gDNA.

Original processing methods: Amplification of reference gene primers was used by the study to estimate nucleated cell counts. Libraries were prepared by immunoSEQ multiplex PCR; TCRdb keeps only in-frame clonotypes and omits some of them. V and J calls and clone size are copied from that table; D and trimming were computed from the DNA. Here the sample spans over 35,000 clones, 69% being singletons. The germline V gene encodes CDR1 SGHRS and CDR2 YFSETQ. The V end lost 0 bases, the J end lost 0 bases, and 13 bases lay between the germline ends. This CDR3 is 16 amino acids long. This TCR came from an elderly man with acute or convalescent COVID-19. The chain links TRBV5-1 to TRBJ2-7; D ambiguous. The sequenced sample consisted of peripheral blood. The CDR3 DNA sequence: TGCGCCAGCAGCTTGGAAACTTCCCAAAGCTCCTACGAGCAGTACTTC. This codes for CASSLETSQSSYEQYF.